Described below is a single T cell receptor beta chain sequence and its context. Its antigen is currently unknown. The record originates from a study of radiation and T cells in renal cell carcinoma. Whole-study findings and limits: In blood, top tumor clones expanded by 2 weeks, shrinking by 4.

With 0 bases removed from V and 5 bases from J, the gap between germline ends came to 9 bases. Germline V gene sequence: CDR1 LGHNA, CDR2 YNFKEQ. The CDR3 is 14 residues long. The method was immunoSEQ multiplex PCR; TCRdb's version includes in-frame clones alone and lacks a portion of them. The sample has 95,000 or so clones; around nine tenths are singletons. The time point here: baseline pretreatment blood. Treatment reported: 15 Gy SBRT to primary tumor, nephrectomy 4 weeks later. Radiation-treated patients gave blood at baseline, week 2 and week 4. The patient's renal cell carcinoma had clear cell pathology.

The chain recombines TRBV4-2 with TRBJ2-3; D gene unclear. The sequenced sample was blood, obtained from a patient whose treatment included radiotherapy and nephrectomy. The source of this sequence is a man aged 45 to 65 with renal cell carcinoma. CDR3 loop: CASSQELTGDTQYF. CDR3 bases: TGTGCCAGCAGCCAAGAGTTAACGGGAGATACGCAGTATTTT.